This note documents a single T cell receptor (beta chain) sequence. Antigen specificity is unknown. HTBI primers from iRepertoire and Arm-PCR of CDR3 regions yielded the TCR beta libraries. TCRdb re-called the multiplex PCR reads with MiXCR, one entry per CDR3 protein. The sample includes about 430,000 distinct CDR3 sequences, roughly 23% of them seen just once. The data belong to a study of regulatory T cells in long-lasting Graves disease. Turning to the study itself: Patients with persistent Graves' disease had over 5 years of antithyroid drugs and persistent TSH receptor antibodies. Study-wide results and limits: Accuracy was possibly reduced by small sample size. Lower TCR diversity characterized persistent Graves' patients relative to newly diagnosed patients.

Stated time point: persistent/refractory GD, antithyroid drugs over 5 years with positive TRAb. Preparation of the TCR library used RNA extracted from PBMCs. Sequencing used peripheral blood mononuclear cells (PBMCs), obtained when the disease was refractory, from a patient treated with antithyroid drugs. The receptor comes from a female donor with Graves disease.

CDR3 amino acids: CASSLGGEFNQPQHF. The CDR3 region has the DNA TGTGCCAGCAGCCTCGGGGGGGAGTTTAATCAGCCCCAGCATTTT. This chain connects TRBV7-2 to TRBJ1-5; D perhaps matches TRBD1 (5 bases). Germline CDR1 SGHTA, CDR2 FQGNSA. This CDR3 region has 15 residues. V gave up 5 bases and J gave up 4 bases, with 15 bases separating them. Based on the CDR3 plus reference TRBV7-2 and TRBJ1-5, the full variable domain is GAGVSQSPSNKVTEKGKDVELRCDPISGHTALYWYRQSLGQGLEFLIYFQGNSAPDKSGLPSDRFSAERTGGSVSTLTIQRTQQEDSAVYLCASSLGGEFNQPQHFGDGTRLSIL.